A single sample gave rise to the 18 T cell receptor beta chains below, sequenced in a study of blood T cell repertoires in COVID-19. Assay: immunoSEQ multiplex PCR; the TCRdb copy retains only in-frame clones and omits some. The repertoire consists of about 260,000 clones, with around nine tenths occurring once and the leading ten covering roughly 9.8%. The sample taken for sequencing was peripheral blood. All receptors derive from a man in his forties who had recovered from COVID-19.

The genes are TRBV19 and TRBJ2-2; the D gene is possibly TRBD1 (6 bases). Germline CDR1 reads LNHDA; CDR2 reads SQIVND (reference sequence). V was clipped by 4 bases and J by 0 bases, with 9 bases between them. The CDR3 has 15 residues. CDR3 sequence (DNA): TGTGCCAGTAGTAAAGGACAGCCGAACACCGGGGAGCTGTTTTTT. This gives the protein CASSKGQPNTGELFF. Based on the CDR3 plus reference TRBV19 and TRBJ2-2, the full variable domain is DGGITQSPKYLFRKEGQNVTLSCEQNLNHDAMYWYRQDPGQGLRLIYYSQIVNDFQKGDIAEGYSVSREKKESFPLTVTSAQKNPTAFYLCASSKGQPNTGELFFGEGSRLTVL.

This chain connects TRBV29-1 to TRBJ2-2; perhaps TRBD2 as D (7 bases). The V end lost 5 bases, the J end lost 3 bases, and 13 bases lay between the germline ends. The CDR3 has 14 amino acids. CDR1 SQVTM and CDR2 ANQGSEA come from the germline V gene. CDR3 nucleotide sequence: TGCAGCGTTCGTAGGGGGAGGGACACCGGGGAGCTGTTTTTT. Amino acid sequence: CSVRRGRDTGELFF.

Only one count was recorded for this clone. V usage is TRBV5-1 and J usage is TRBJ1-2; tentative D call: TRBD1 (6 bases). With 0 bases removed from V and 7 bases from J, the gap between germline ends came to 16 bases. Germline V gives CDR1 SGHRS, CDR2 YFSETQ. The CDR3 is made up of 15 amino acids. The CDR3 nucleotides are TGCGCCAGCAGCTTGGAGGGGGTGTATCGCTCTGGCTACACCTTC. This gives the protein CASSLEGVYRSGYTF. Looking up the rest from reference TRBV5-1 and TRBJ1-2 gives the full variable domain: KAGVTQTPRYLIKTRGQQVTLSCSPISGHRSVSWYQQTPGQGLQFLFEYFSETQRNKGNFPGRFSGRQFSNSRSEMNVSTLELGDSALYLCASSLEGVYRSGYTFGSGTRLTVV.

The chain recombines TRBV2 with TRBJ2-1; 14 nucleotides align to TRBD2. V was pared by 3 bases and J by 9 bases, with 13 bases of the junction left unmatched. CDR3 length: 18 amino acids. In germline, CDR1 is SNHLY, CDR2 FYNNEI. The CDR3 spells CASSETRLAGGPSVEQFF. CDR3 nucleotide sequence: TGTGCCAGCAGTGAGACGAGACTAGCGGGAGGGCCCTCAGTTGAGCAGTTCTTC.

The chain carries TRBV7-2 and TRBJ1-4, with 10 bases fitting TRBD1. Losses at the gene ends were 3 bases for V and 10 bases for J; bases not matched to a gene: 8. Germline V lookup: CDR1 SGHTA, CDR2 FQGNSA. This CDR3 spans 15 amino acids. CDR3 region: CASSLSTGGLGKLFF. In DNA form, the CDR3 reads TGTGCCAGCAGCTTGTCGACAGGGGGCTTAGGAAAACTGTTTTTT.

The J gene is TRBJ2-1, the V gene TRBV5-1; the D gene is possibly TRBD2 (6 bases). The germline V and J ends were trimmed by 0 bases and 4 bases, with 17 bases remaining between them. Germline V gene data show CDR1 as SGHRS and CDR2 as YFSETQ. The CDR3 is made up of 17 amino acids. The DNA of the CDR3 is TGCGCCAGCAGCTTGGAAGGCGGGCGGGGCATTTACAATGAGCAGTTCTTC. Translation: CASSLEGGRGIYNEQFF. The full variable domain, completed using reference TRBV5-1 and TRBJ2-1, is KAGVTQTPRYLIKTRGQQVTLSCSPISGHRSVSWYQQTPGQGLQFLFEYFSETQRNKGNFPGRFSGRQFSNSRSEMNVSTLELGDSALYLCASSLEGGRGIYNEQFFGPGTRLTVL.

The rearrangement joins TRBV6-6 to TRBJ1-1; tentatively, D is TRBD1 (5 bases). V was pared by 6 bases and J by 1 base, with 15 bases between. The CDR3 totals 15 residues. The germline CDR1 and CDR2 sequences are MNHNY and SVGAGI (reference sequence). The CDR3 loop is CASSVGGTGNTEAFF. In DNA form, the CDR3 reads TGTGCCAGCAGCGTGGGGGGGACGGGGAACACTGAAGCTTTCTTT.

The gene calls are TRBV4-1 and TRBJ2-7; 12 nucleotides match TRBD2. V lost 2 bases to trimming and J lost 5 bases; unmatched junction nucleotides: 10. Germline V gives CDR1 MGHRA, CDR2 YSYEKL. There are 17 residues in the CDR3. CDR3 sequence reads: CASSQRILAGGPHEQYF. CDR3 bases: TGCGCCAGCAGCCAAAGAATACTAGCGGGAGGCCCCCACGAGCAGTACTTC.

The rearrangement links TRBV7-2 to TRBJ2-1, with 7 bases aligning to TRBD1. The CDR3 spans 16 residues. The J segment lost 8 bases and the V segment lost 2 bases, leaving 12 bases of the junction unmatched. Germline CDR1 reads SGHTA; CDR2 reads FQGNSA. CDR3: CASSLQGRAGGHEQFF. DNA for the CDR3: TGTGCCAGCAGCTTACAGGGGCGGGCAGGGGGTCATGAGCAGTTCTTC.

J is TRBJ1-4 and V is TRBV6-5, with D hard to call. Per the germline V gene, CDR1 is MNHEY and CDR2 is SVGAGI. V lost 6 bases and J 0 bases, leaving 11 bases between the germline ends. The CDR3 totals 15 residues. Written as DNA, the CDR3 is TGTGCCAGCAGGAAGGAGTCTGCAACTAATGAAAAACTGTTTTTT. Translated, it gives CASRKESATNEKLFF.

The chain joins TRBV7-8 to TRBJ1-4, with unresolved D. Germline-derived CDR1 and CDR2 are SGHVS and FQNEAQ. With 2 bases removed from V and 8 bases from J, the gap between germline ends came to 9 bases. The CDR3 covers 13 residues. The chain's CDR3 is CASSLTKAEKLFF. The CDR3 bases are TGTGCCAGCAGCTTAACCAAAGCAGAAAAACTGTTTTTT. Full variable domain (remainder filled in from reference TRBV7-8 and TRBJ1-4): GAGVSQSPRYKVAKRGQDVALRCDPISGHVSLFWYQQALGQGPEFLTYFQNEAQLDKSGLPSDRFFAERPEGSVSTLKIQRTQQEDSAVYLCASSLTKAEKLFFGSGTQLSVL.

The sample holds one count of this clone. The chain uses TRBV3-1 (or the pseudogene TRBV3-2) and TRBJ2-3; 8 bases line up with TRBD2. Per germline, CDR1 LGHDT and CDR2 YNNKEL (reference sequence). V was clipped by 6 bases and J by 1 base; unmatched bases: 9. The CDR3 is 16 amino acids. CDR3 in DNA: TGTGCCAGCAGTTTAAGCGGGGGCCACTGCACAGATACGCAGTATTTT. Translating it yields CASSLSGGHCTDTQYF.

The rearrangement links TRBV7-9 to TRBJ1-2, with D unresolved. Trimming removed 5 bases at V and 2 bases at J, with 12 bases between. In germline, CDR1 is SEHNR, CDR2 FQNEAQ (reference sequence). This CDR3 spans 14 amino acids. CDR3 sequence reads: CASSIPGENYGYTF. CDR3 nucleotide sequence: TGTGCCAGCAGCATCCCGGGAGAGAACTATGGCTACACCTTC.

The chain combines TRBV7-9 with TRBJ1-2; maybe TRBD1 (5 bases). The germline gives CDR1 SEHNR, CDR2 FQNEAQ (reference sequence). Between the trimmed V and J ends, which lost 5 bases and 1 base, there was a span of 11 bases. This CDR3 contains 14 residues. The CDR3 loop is CASSDLTVNYGYTF. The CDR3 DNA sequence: TGTGCCAGCAGCGACCTGACAGTTAACTATGGCTACACCTTC.

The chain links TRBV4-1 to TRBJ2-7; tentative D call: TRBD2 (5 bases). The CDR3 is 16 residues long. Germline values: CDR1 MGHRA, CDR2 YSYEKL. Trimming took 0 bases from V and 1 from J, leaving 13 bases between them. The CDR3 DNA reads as TGCGCCAGCAGCCAAGATTTGAGCGGCAGATCCTACGAGCAGTACTTC. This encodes CASSQDLSGRSYEQYF.

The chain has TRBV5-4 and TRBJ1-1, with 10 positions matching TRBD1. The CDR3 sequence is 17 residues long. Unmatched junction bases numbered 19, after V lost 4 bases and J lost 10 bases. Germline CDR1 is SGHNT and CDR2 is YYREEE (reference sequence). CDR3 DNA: TGTGCCAGCAGCGGGGGTGGGACAGGGGTTTTAAGTCGAGGAGCTTTCTTT. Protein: CASSGGGTGVLSRGAFF.

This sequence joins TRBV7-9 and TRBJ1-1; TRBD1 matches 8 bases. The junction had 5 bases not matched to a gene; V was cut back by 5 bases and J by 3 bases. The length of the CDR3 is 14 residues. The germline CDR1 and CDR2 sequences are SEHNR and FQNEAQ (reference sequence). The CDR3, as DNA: TGTGCCAGCAGCCTACAGGGGGGTTACACTGAAGCTTTCTTT. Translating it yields CASSLQGGYTEAFF.

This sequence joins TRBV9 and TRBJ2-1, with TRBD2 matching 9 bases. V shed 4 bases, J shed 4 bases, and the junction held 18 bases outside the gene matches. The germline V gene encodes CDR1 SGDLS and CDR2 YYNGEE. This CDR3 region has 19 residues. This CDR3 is CASSPTLGAGGPGYNEQFF. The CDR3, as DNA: TGTGCCAGCAGCCCGACCCTTGGGGCGGGGGGGCCTGGGTACAATGAGCAGTTCTTC.